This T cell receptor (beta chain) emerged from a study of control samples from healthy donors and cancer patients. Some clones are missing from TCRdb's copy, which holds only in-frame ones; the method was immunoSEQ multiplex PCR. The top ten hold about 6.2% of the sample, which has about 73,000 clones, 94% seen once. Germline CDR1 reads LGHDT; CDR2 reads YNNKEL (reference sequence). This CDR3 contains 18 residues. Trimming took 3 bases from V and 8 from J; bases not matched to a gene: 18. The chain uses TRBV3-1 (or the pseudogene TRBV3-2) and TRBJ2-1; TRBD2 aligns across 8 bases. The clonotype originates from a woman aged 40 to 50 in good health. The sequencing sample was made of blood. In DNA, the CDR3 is TGTGCCAGCAGCCACCTACTTACGGCCAGCGGGAGTAGAGATGAGCAGTTCTTC. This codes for CASSHLLTASGSRDEQFF.